One sample yielded the 22 T cell receptor beta chains listed below, sequenced in a study of metastatic and nonmetastatic thyroid tumors. TCRdb ran MiXCR on the PCR reads. The sample lists about 36,000 clones, about 20% occurring once. No treatment had been given to any patient before thyroid surgery. The sample was blood. Receptors originate from a female donor with papillary thyroid cancer or a benign thyroid nodule (not recorded which). Some clones in this sample may be carry-over from other donors' samples.

This clone has a count of ten or more. A much larger clone sits a single nucleotide away, making a read error possible. Other DNA sequences within the sample encode an identical CDR3. The chain joins TRBV10-2 to TRBJ2-7; 11 bases agree with TRBD2. The V segment lost 4 bases and the J segment 6 bases; nucleotides outside the gene matches: 5. In germline, CDR1 is WSHSY, CDR2 SAAADI. CDR3 length: 14 residues. The CDR3 coding sequence is TGCGCCAGCAGTGCGGGGACTAGCGGTCGCGAGCAGTACTTC. Protein sequence: CASSAGTSGREQYF.

This clone was detected many times. The chain recombines TRBV19 with TRBJ1-5; weak D call: TRBD1 (6 bases). The CDR3 runs 15 residues. The germline V gene encodes CDR1 LNHDA and CDR2 SQIVND (reference sequence). V lost 6 bases and J lost 3, with 15 bases in between. CDR3 region: CASRPWRDTNQPQHF. In DNA, the CDR3 is TGTGCCAGTAGGCCGTGGCGGGACACCAATCAGCCCCAGCATTTT. The whole variable domain, filled in from reference TRBV19 and TRBJ1-5, reads DGGITQSPKYLFRKEGQNVTLSCEQNLNHDAMYWYRQDPGQGLRLIYYSQIVNDFQKGDIAEGYSVSREKKESFPLTVTSAQKNPTAFYLCASRPWRDTNQPQHFGDGTRLSIL.

The chain carries TRBV18 and TRBJ2-7; the D gene is possibly TRBD2 (5 bases). Trimming shortened V by 5 bases and J by 5 bases, and 13 bases separated the two germline ends. CDR1 is KGHSH and CDR2 is LQKENI in the germline V gene. CDR3 length equals 13 residues. CDR3 DNA sequence: TGTGCCAGCTCAGCAAGCGGAGCCCACGAGCAGTACTTC. Translation: CASSASGAHEQYF.

This clone was seen at least ten times. The chain couples TRBV7-9 to TRBJ1-1, with D unclear. The V and J ends lost 1 base and 6 bases respectively, with 12 bases between them. The CDR3 is made up of 14 amino acids. Germline CDR1 reads SEHNR; CDR2 reads FQNEAQ (reference sequence). The CDR3 DNA reads TGTGCCAGCAGCTTAGGACTGGCGACCCCTGAAGCTTTCTTT. Translating it yields CASSLGLATPEAFF.

This clone was seen repeatedly, ten times or more. The chain links TRBV29-1 to TRBJ2-1, with 7 bases identical to TRBD2. V gave up 7 bases and J gave up 4 bases; unmatched junction bases: 13. CDR3 size: 15 residues. Per germline, CDR1 SQVTM and CDR2 ANQGSEA. Written as DNA, the CDR3 is TGCAGCGCCCGGGGGTCTAGCGGTCCTTACAATGAGCAGTTCTTC. Its translation is CSARGSSGPYNEQFF.

The chain employs TRBV6-5 and TRBJ1-3; no clear D gene. Germline CDR1 reads MNHEY; CDR2 reads SVGAGI. Trimming left V 0 bases short and J 0 bases short, with 9 bases between. This CDR3 contains 16 residues. The CDR3 here is CASSYSLGFSGNTIYF. CDR3 DNA: TGTGCCAGCAGTTACTCTCTAGGGTTCTCTGGAAACACCATATATTTT.

This clone was observed at least ten times. The rearrangement uses TRBV10-3 and TRBJ1-3, with a weak D call TRBD1 (6 bases). The CDR3 consists of 14 residues. The germline V gene has CDR1 ENHRY and CDR2 SYGVKD. V was pared by 5 bases and J by 2 bases, with 10 bases between. Here the CDR3 DNA reads TGTGCCATCAGTAAGGACAGAGCTGGAAACACCATATATTTT. It is translated as CAISKDRAGNTIYF.

This clone appeared a few times. Mismatch with germline at one junction end may stem from a read error. The chain combines TRBV6-5 with TRBJ2-2; TRBD2 matches at 8 bases. Germline CDR1 reads MNHEY; CDR2 reads SVGAGI. The length of the CDR3 is 18 residues. CDR3 in DNA: TGTTCCAGCAGTTATGTCCCGGATAGCGGGACCCCCACCGGGGATCTGTTTTTT. Protein product: CSSSYVPDSGTPTGDLFF.

Worth noting for this clone: Possible read error: a much larger clone is one base away. The CDR3 coding sequence is TGTGCCAGCAGCCTGGTGCTGGAGCAGTTCTTC. Amino acids: CASSLVLEQFF. The chain recombines TRBV7-9 with TRBJ2-1; D is ambiguous. Germline V gives CDR1 SEHNR, CDR2 FQNEAQ (reference sequence). V lost 5 bases, J lost 10 bases, and 9 bases lay in between. CDR3 length: 11 amino acids.

This clone has more than one count but fewer than ten. The chain recombines TRBV20-1 with TRBJ2-1, with no clear D. V lost 7 bases, J lost 7 bases, and 11 bases lay in between. The germline V gene has CDR1 DFQATT and CDR2 SNEGSKA (reference sequence). The length of the CDR3 is 11 residues. The CDR3 bases are TGCAGTGTACATGGTGGAAATGAGCAGTTCTTC. This gives the protein CSVHGGNEQFF.

In its sample, this clone was seen many times. V is TRBV11-3 and J is TRBJ1-4, with 7 bases that match TRBD1. V trimming: 4 bases; J trimming: 3 bases; junction bases outside the gene matches: 2. This CDR3 has 14 residues. Germline V gene lookup returns CDR1 SGHNT and CDR2 YENEEA. CDR3 protein: CASSWTGSNEKLFF. For the CDR3, the DNA is TGTGCCAGCAGCTGGACAGGCTCTAATGAAAAACTGTTTTTT.

The chain is built from TRBV27 and TRBJ2-5; D is unresolved. Germline lookup yields CDR1 MNHEY and CDR2 SMNVEV (reference sequence). The CDR3 consists of 15 residues. Trimming shortened V by 2 bases and J by 5 bases, and 15 bases separated the two germline ends. The CDR3 DNA sequence: TGTGCCAGCAGTTTAAACGGCTGTAGCTGGGAGACCCAGTACTTC. Its translation: CASSLNGCSWETQYF.

This rearrangement joins TRBV19 to TRBJ2-2; maybe TRBD2 (7 bases). Germline V gene data show CDR1 as LNHDA and CDR2 as SQIVND (reference sequence). Trimming cost V 6 bases and J 7 bases, with 18 bases left between them. This CDR3 has 15 amino acids. In DNA form, the CDR3 reads TGTGCCAGTAGGCGTTTCCGGAGGGGGGGCGGGGAGCTGTTTTTT. Its protein product is CASRRFRRGGGELFF.

The gene calls are TRBV14 and TRBJ2-7; a weak D match, TRBD2 (6 bases). Germline lookup yields CDR1 SGHDN and CDR2 FVKESK. This CDR3 has 16 amino acids. V lost 2 bases and J lost 6, with 20 bases in between. The CDR3 loop reads CASSQRRGKGYGEQYF. The CDR3 DNA follows: TGTGCCAGCAGCCAAAGACGGGGGAAAGGTTACGGCGAGCAGTACTTC. Full variable domain (rest looked up from reference TRBV14 and TRBJ2-7): EAGVTQFPSHSVIEKGQTVTLRCDPISGHDNLYWYRRVMGKEIKFLLHFVKESKQDESGMPNNRFLAERTGGTYSTLKVQPAELEDSGVYFCASSQRRGKGYGEQYFGPGTRLTVT.

This clone was recorded a few times. A single base separates this from a much larger clone, so it may be a read error. V gene TRBV20-1 combines with J gene TRBJ1-1; D is perhaps TRBD1 (5 bases). This CDR3 has 10 residues. The germline CDR1 and CDR2 sequences are DFQATT and SNEGSKA (reference sequence). CDR3 region: CIYGGTEAFF. CDR3 coding DNA: TGCATATACGGGGGCACTGAAGCTTTCTTT.

The sample holds many counts of this clone. The chain employs TRBV20-1 and TRBJ1-4; D remains unclear. The CDR3 has 15 amino acids. Germline loops: CDR1 DFQATT, CDR2 SNEGSKA (reference sequence). Trimming shortened V by 6 bases and J by 2 bases, and 16 bases separated the two germline ends. CDR3 region: CSAEGAHDTNEKLFF. In DNA, the CDR3 is TGCAGTGCGGAGGGAGCGCACGATACTAATGAAAAACTGTTTTTT.

This clone is medium-sized within its sample. The chain joins TRBV28 to TRBJ1-1; the match to TRBD1 covers 8 bases. The CDR3 is made up of 13 amino acids. Germline loops: CDR1 MDHEN, CDR2 SYDVKM. J was trimmed by 5 bases and V by 6 bases; bases with no gene match: 5. This CDR3 is CASSPGQGTEAFF. The CDR3 region has the DNA TGTGCCAGCAGCCCCGGACAGGGAACTGAAGCTTTCTTT.

The chain combines TRBV5-1 with TRBJ2-2; the match to TRBD2 covers 7 bases. The trim removed 1 base at V and 9 bases at J, leaving 9 bases unmatched. Per germline, CDR1 SGHRS and CDR2 YFSETQ. The CDR3 length is 15 residues. The CDR3 region is CASSLSGRTRRELFF. The CDR3 nucleotides are TGCGCCAGCAGCTTGTCCGGGAGGACCAGACGGGAGCTGTTTTTT.

Judged by abundance, this clone is medium-sized. The chain joins TRBV6-2 or TRBV6-3 to TRBJ2-1; 11 nucleotides match TRBD2. The junction had 5 bases not matched to a gene; V was cut back by 0 bases and J by 7 bases. The CDR3 has 16 amino acids. CDR1 is MNHEY and CDR2 is SVGEGT in the germline V gene. The CDR3 region has the DNA TGTGCCAGCAGTTACTCGCCTAGCGGGAGGATTAATGAGCAGTTCTTC. Protein product: CASSYSPSGRINEQFF.

This clone was found many times. The chain combines TRBV30 with TRBJ2-5; D unresolved. Per the germline V gene, CDR1 is GTSNPN and CDR2 is SVGIG (reference sequence). V lost 2 bases to trimming and J lost 5 bases, with 18 bases between them. This CDR3 is 15 amino acids long. CDR3 coding DNA: TGTGCCTGGAGTCCCTACGGAAGGCACGATGAGACCCAGTACTTC. Its protein is CAWSPYGRHDETQYF. The variable domain in full, with the rest retrieved from reference TRBV30 and TRBJ2-5, is SQTIHQWPATLVQPVGSPLSLECTVEGTSNPNLYWYRQAAGRGLQLLFYSVGIGQISSEVPQNLSASRPQDRQFILSSKKLLLSDSGFYLCAWSPYGRHDETQYFGPGTRLLVL.

The rearrangement links TRBV11-2 to TRBJ2-7, with 15 bases fitting TRBD2. The CDR3 has 16 amino acids. V was clipped by 0 bases and J by 7 bases; unmatched bases: 4. CDR1 and CDR2 (germline): SGHAT, FQNNGV. CDR3 amino acids: CASSLEPGLAGGEQYF. The CDR3 nucleotides are TGTGCCAGCAGCTTAGAGCCGGGACTAGCGGGGGGAGAGCAGTACTTC.

This clone was detected ten times or more. The CDR3, as DNA: TGTGCCATCAGTGAGTCAGGGGAAACCCTCCACTTT. Amino acid sequence: CAISESGETLHF. This chain uses TRBV10-3 with TRBJ1-6; TRBD1 is a possible D gene (5 bases). With 0 bases removed from V and 14 bases from J, the gap between germline ends came to 8 bases. The CDR3 is 12 residues long. Germline CDR1 is ENHRY and CDR2 is SYGVKD.